This passage covers 7 T cell receptor beta chains from one sample sequenced in a study of circulating CD8 cells and anti-PD-1 response in melanoma. The QIAseq Immune Repertoire TCR panel built the libraries from around 15 ng of total RNA. One entry per CDR3 protein, called by TCRdb with MiXCR from the reads. This table has roughly 800 distinct CDR3 sequences, more than 4% appearing once. Sorting of live CD3+CD8+TCRalphabeta+ cells by PD-1 and/or TIGIT gave four subsets. This material consisted of CD8+ T cells from PBMCs, taken at baseline or after one month of anti-PD-1 therapy (not recorded which). Every receptor here comes from a human donor with melanoma.

Judged by abundance, this clonotype is medium-sized. The chain joins TRBV30 to TRBJ2-1, with 11 bases that match TRBD1. Germline CDR1 and CDR2: GTSNPN and SVGIG (reference sequence). The CDR3 contains 12 residues. Trimming cost V 5 bases and J 7 bases; bases outside gene matches: 1. The CDR3 DNA follows: TGTGCCTGGGGACAGGGGGCGAATGAGCAGTTCTTC. It encodes CAWGQGANEQFF.

V usage is TRBV28 and J usage is TRBJ2-3; D uncertain. Germline loops: CDR1 MDHEN, CDR2 SYDVKM. The CDR3 contains 14 residues. Trimming took 6 bases from V and 1 from J, leaving 11 bases between them. The CDR3 loop reads CASSSSWGTDTQYF. For the CDR3, the DNA is TGTGCCAGCAGCTCTAGTTGGGGCACAGATACGCAGTATTTT.

This clonotype is classed as large. This chain links TRBV6-5 with TRBJ2-7, with 8 bases identical to TRBD1. Germline CDR1 and CDR2: MNHEY and SVGAGI. J lost 4 bases, V lost 5 bases, and 10 bases had no gene match. The CDR3 covers 15 residues. The CDR3 loop is CASSISGGTSYEQYF. In DNA, the CDR3 is TGTGCCAGCAGTATTTCAGGGGGCACTAGTTACGAGCAGTACTTC.

By frequency in the sample, this clonotype is medium-sized. This chain uses TRBV23-1 with TRBJ2-7; the D gene is possibly TRBD1 (5 bases). TRBV23-1 is recorded as an ORF, its role being uncertain. The germline V and J ends were trimmed by 4 bases and 3 bases, with 16 bases remaining between them. The CDR3 contains 15 residues. CDR3: CASSRRRQGVYEQYF. CDR3 DNA: TGCGCCAGCAGTCGACGGCGGCAGGGTGTCTACGAGCAGTACTTC.

V gene TRBV14 combines with J gene TRBJ2-1; 7 bases agree with TRBD2. V trimming: 5 bases; J trimming: 2 bases; junction bases outside the gene matches: 6. Per the germline V gene, CDR1 is SGHDN and CDR2 is FVKESK. The CDR3 contains 15 residues. The CDR3, as DNA: TGTGCCAGCAGCATCAAAGCGGGACCCTACAATGAGCAGTTCTTC. As protein: CASSIKAGPYNEQFF.

Within the sample, this clonotype is large (0.1 to 1%). The V gene is TRBV3-1, the J gene TRBJ2-5; D unresolved. This CDR3 is built from 16 residues. Germline V gene data show CDR1 as LGHDT and CDR2 as YNNKEL (reference sequence). The V end lost 1 base, the J end lost 2 bases, and 14 bases lay between the germline ends. CDR3 sequence reads: CASSQVGQWGQETQYF. DNA of the CDR3: TGTGCCAGCAGCCAAGTTGGCCAGTGGGGTCAAGAGACCCAGTACTTC.

This clonotype is judged large (0.1 to 1%). V gene TRBV19 combines with J gene TRBJ2-1, with D possibly being TRBD2 (5 bases). Looked up from germline, CDR1 is LNHDA and CDR2 is SQIVND (reference sequence). Trimming took 3 bases from V and 4 from J, leaving 10 bases between them. The CDR3 loop spans 14 amino acids. This CDR3 reads CASSIGVSYNEQFF. The CDR3, as DNA: TGTGCCAGTAGTATCGGGGTATCTTACAATGAGCAGTTCTTC.